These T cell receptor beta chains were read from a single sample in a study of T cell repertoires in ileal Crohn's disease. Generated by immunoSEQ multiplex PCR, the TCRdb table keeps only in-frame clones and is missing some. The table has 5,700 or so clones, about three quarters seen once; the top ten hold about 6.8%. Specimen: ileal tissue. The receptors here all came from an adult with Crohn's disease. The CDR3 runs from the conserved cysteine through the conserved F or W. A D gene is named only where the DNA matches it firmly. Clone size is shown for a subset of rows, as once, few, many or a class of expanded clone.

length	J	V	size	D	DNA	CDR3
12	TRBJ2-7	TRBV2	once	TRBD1	TGTGCCAGCAGTGGACAGGGCTACGAGCAGTACTTC	CASSGQGYEQYF
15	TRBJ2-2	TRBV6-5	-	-	TGTGCCAGCAGTTACGGGGGACCAAACACCGGGGAGCTGTTTTTT	CASSYGGPNTGELFF
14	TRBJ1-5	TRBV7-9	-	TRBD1	TGTGCCAGCAGCCTCCGACAGGGGGATCAGCCCCAGCATTTT	CASSLRQGDQPQHF
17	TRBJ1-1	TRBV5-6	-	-	TGTGCCAGCCGCCCCACCCCGGGCGCAGGGAGTGGCACTGAAGCTTTCTTT	CASRPTPGAGSGTEAFF
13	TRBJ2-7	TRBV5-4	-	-	TGTGCCAGCAGCTTGTTGGGGTCCTACGAGCAGTACTTC	CASSLLGSYEQYF
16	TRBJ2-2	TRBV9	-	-	TGTGCCAGCAGCGTAGGGGTTACCCTGAACACCGGGGAGCTGTTTTTT	CASSVGVTLNTGELFF
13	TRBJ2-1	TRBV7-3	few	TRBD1	TGTGCCAGCAGCTCAGGGCTAGACAGGGAACCGTTCTTC	CASSSGLDREPFF
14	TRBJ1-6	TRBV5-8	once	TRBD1	TGTGCCAGCAGCTTGTTGACAGGGAATTCACCCCTCCACTTT	CASSLLTGNSPLHF
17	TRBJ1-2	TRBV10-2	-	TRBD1	TGCGCCAGCCGAGAAGGGACAGGGATAACGGCTAACTATGGCTACACCTTC	CASREGTGITANYGYTF
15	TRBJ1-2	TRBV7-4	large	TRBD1	TGTGCCAGCAGCTTGCGACAGGGGCTTAACTATGGCTACACCTTC	CASSLRQGLNYGYTF
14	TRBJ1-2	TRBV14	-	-	TGTGCCAGCAGCCAAGGAACCGGACCCTATGGCTACACCTTC	CASSQGTGPYGYTF
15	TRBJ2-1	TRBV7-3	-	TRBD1	TGTGCCAGCACCCAGGGGGTAGGGTCCTACAATGAGCAGTTCTTC	CASTQGVGSYNEQFF
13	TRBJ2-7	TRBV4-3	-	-	TGCGCCAGCAGCCTCCCGGGACTTTACGAGCAGTACTTC	CASSLPGLYEQYF
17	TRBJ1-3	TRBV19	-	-	TGTGCCAGTAGTCCCCCCATAGGCGGCTCTTCTGGAAACACCATATATTTT	CASSPPIGGSSGNTIYF
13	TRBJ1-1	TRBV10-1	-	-	TGCGCCAGCAGTGAGAATCCGGGCACTGAAGCTTTCTTT	CASSENPGTEAFF
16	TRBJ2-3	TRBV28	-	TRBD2	TGTGCCAGCAGTTCCTATAGCGGGAGTAACACAGATACGCAGTATTTT	CASSSYSGSNTDTQYF
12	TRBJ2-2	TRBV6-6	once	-	TGTGCCAGCTCGGAGGGTACCGGGGAGCTGTTTTTT	CASSEGTGELFF
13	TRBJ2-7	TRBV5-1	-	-	TGCGCCAGCAGCCCCCCCAACACCGACGAGCAGTACTTC	CASSPPNTDEQYF
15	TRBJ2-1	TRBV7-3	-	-	TGTGCCAGCAGCTCTGGATGGGGGGAATACAATGAGCAGTTCTTC	CASSSGWGEYNEQFF
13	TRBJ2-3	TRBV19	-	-	TGTGCCAGTAGTACCCTTTCGGGGGACGCGCAGTATTTT	CASSTLSGDAQYF
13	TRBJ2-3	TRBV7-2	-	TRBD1	TGTGCCAGCAGCGGGACAGGCACAGATACGCAGTATTTT	CASSGTGTDTQYF
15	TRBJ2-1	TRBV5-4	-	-	TGTGCCAGCAGCTCGCGATACCGGGACTACAATGAGCAGTTCTTC	CASSSRYRDYNEQFF
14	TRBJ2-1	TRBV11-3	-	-	TGTGCCAGCAGCTTAGGAGCGCCCCAGAATGAGCAGTTCTTC	CASSLGAPQNEQFF
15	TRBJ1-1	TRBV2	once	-	TGTGCCAGCAGTGAAGAGGGGGGGATCGGCACTGAAGCTTTCTTT	CASSEEGGIGTEAFF
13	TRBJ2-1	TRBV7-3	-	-	TGTGCCAGCAGCTTAACTGGAATTTCTGAGCAGTTCTTC	CASSLTGISEQFF
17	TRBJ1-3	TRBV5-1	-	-	TGCGCCAGCAGCCCCCTCGGGACGGCCCTCTCTGGAAACACCATATATTTT	CASSPLGTALSGNTIYF
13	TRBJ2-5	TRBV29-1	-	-	TGCAGCGTTGGTAAACAGACCCAAGAGACCCAGTACTTC	CSVGKQTQETQYF
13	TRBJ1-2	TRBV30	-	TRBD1	TGTGCCTTACGACAGGGTACTAACTATGGCTACACCTTC	CALRQGTNYGYTF
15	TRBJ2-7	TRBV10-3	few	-	TGTGCCATCAGTGAGACCACCGACGGTTCCTACGAGCAGTACTTC	CAISETTDGSYEQYF
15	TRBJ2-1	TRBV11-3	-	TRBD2	TGTGCCAGCAGCCTCACTAGCGGGGCCTACAATGAGCAGTTCTTC	CASSLTSGAYNEQFF
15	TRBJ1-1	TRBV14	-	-	TGTGCCAGCAGCCCTCCGATAGTGAGGAACACTGAAGCTTTCTTT	CASSPPIVRNTEAFF
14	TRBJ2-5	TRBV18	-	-	TGTGCCAGCTCACCACGACGGCCCGAGGAGACCCAGTACTTC	CASSPRRPEETQYF
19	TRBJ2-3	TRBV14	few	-	TGTGCCAGCAGCCAAGATGGTCTAGGTCTCTCCTTGGGGGAGGATACGCAGTATTTT	CASSQDGLGLSLGEDTQYF
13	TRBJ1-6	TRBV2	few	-	TGTGCCATCCACAGGTCATATAATTCACCCCTCCACTTT	CAIHRSYNSPLHF
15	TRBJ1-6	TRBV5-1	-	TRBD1	TGCGCCAGCAGAACCCAGGGACAGGATAATTCACCCCTCCACTTT	CASRTQGQDNSPLHF
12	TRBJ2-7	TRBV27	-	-	TGTGCCAGCGGAAAGGGTACCTACGAGCAGTACTTC	CASGKGTYEQYF
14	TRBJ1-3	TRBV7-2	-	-	TGTGCCAGCAGCTTACAGGGGTACGGAAACACCATATATTTT	CASSLQGYGNTIYF
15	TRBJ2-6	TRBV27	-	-	TGTGCCAGCAGTTTAGTCTTATCTGGGGCCAACGTCCTGACTTTC	CASSLVLSGANVLTF
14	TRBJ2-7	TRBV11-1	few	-	TGTGCCAGCAGCGTCGGTCGGTCGTCCTACGAGCAGTACTTC	CASSVGRSSYEQYF
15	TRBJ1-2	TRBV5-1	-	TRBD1	TGCGCCAGCAGCCAAATCAATCAGGGGGCAGATGGCTACACCTTC	CASSQINQGADGYTF
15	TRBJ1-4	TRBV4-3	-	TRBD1	TGCGCCAGCAGCCAATCCGGGACAGAGAAGGAAAAACTGTTTTTT	CASSQSGTEKEKLFF
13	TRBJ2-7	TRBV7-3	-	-	TGTGCCAGCAGCTCAAGACCGATCTACGAGCAGTACTTC	CASSSRPIYEQYF
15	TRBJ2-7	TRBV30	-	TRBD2	TGTGCCTGGAGTGTGGGAGGGCAGGGTGGAAACGAGCAGTACTTC	CAWSVGGQGGNEQYF
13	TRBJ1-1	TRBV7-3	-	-	TGTGCCAGCAGCTTATGGAAGAACACTGAAGCTTTCTTT	CASSLWKNTEAFF
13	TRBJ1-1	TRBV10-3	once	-	TGTGCCATCAGGTCAGTCGATCCTTCTGAAGCTTTCTTT	CAIRSVDPSEAFF
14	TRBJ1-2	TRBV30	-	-	TGTGCCTGGAGCCTGGACGGAGGGAACTATGGCTACACCTTC	CAWSLDGGNYGYTF
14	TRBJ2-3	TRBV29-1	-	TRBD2	TGCAGCGTTGTCTTAGCGGGAGCGGTAGATACGCAGTATTTT	CSVVLAGAVDTQYF
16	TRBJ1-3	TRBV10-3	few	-	TGTGCCATCAGTCCCGGGGGACGGTCCTCTGGAAACACCATATATTTT	CAISPGGRSSGNTIYF
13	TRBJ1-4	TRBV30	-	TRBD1	TGTGCCTGGAGTGGGACAGGGACTGAAAAACTGTTTTTT	CAWSGTGTEKLFF
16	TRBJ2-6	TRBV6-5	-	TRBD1	TGTGCCAGCAGTTCCCTTACAGGGGGCAGGGCCAACGTCCTGACTTTC	CASSSLTGGRANVLTF